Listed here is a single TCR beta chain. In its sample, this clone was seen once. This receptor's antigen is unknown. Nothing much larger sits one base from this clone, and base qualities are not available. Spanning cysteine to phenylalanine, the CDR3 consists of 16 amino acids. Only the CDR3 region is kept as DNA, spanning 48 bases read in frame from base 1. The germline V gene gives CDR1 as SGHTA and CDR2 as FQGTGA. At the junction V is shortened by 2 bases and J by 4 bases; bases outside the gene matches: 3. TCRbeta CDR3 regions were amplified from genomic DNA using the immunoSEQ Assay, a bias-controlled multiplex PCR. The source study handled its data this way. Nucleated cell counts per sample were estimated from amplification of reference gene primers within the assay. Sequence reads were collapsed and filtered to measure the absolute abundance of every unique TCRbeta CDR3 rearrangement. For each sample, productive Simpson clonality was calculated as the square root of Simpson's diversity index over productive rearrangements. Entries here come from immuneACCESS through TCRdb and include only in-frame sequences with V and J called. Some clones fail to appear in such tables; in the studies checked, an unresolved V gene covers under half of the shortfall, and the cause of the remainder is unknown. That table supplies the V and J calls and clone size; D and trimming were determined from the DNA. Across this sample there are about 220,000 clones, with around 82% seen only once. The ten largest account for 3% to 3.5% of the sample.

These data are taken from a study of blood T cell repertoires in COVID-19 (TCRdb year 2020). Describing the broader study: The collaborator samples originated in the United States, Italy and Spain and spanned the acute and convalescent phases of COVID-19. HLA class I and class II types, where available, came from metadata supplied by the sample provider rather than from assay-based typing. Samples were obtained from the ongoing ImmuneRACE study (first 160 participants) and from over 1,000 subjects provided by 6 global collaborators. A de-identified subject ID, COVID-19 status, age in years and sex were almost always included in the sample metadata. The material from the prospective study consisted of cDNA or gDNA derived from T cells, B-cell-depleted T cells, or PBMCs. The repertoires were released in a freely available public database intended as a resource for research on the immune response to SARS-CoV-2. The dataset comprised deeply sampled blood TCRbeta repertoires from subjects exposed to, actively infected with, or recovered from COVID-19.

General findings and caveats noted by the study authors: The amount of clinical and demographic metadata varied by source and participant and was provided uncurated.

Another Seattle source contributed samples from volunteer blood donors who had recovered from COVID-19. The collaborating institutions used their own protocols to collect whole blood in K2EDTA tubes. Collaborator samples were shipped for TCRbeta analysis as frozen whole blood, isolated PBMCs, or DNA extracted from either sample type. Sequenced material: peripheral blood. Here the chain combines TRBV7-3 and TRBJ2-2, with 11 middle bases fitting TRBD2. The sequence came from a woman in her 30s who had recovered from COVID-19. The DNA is TGTGCCAGCAGCTTACTAGCGGGAGGAGGCACCGGGGAGCTGTTTTTT. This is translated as CASSLLAGGGTGELFF. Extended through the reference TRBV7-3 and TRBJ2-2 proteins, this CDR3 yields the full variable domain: GAGVSQTPSNKVTEKGKYVELRCDPISGHTALYWYRQSLGQGPEFLIYFQGTGAADDSGLPNDRFFAVRPEGSVSTLKIQRTERGDSAVYLCASSLLAGGGTGELFFGEGSRLTVL.